The following is a T cell receptor (beta chain) sequence with its context. These data are taken from a study of blood T cell repertoires in COVID-19. Study background: Researchers got acute and convalescent COVID-19 samples from the United States, Italy and Spain.

Germline V gene lookup returns CDR1 SEHNR and CDR2 FQNEAQ (reference sequence). This CDR3 is 15 amino acids long. V lost 0 bases, J lost 6 bases, and 14 bases lay in between. In the authors' workflow: Amplification of reference gene primers was used by the study to estimate nucleated cell counts. Generated by immunoSEQ multiplex PCR, the TCRdb table keeps only in-frame clones and is missing some. That table supplies the V and J calls and clone size; D and trimming were determined from the DNA. The sample comprises around 120,000 clones, approximately 90% of which are singletons, and 1.5% to 2% rests with the top ten.

The specimen sequenced was peripheral blood. The chain recombines TRBV7-9 with TRBJ1-2; the D is unclear. This sequence was found in a human donor with active COVID-19. The donor label of this sample is uncertain. Here the CDR3 reads CASSLAAGGRDGYTF. For the CDR3, the DNA is TGTGCCAGCAGCTTAGCAGCGGGAGGGCGAGATGGCTACACCTTC.